This TCR beta chain was recorded in a study of CD8+ T cells in alopecia areata. Study overall: Those treated were given oral tofacitinib at 5 to 10 mg twice daily.

Indicated treatment: oral pan-JAK inhibitor, 5-10 mg twice daily. Peripheral blood and lesional scalp punch biopsies were taken from alopecia areata patients. Study-wide results and caveats: Tofacitinib significantly reduced both scalp clonality and expanded CD8+ clones among the top 100.

RNA was isolated and reverse transcribed to cDNA, the sequencing template. Clones were read by immunoSEQ multiplex PCR, and TCRdb kept only the in-frame ones, dropping some. Found here are 200,000 or so clones, nearly 60% of them singletons; the top ten hold 5.5% to 6%. In the case of this clone: The target antigen is unknown.

The CDR3 totals 15 residues. CDR1 and CDR2 (germline): LNHDA, SQIVND (reference sequence). V was trimmed by 9 bases and J by 6 bases, leaving 21 bases between them. The source of this sequence is a human donor with alopecia areata. The material was CD4+ T cells sorted from blood, obtained at week 24, from a patient treated with tofacitinib. The chain carries TRBV19 and TRBJ2-1; D unresolved. The CDR3 loop reads CASSARTAKGNEQFF. CDR3 DNA: TGTGCCAGCAGCGCCCGAACTGCGAAGGGCAATGAGCAGTTCTTC.